This T cell receptor beta chain was observed in a study of blood T cell repertoires in COVID-19. As for the study in general: Spain, Italy and the United States supplied samples that represented acute and convalescent COVID-19. Sources were T cells, B-cell-depleted T cells, or PBMCs; the material itself was cDNA or gDNA.

There are 15 residues in the CDR3. Germline CDR1 and CDR2: LNHDA and SQIVND (reference sequence). The V segment lost 0 bases and the J segment 6 bases; nucleotides outside the gene matches: 5. Source study methods: Scientists estimated how many nucleated cells there were by amplifying reference gene primers. The assay was immunoSEQ multiplex PCR, and TCRdb's table has in-frame clones only and misses some. V, J and clone size are those of that table, while D and trimming were read from the DNA. Among under 300,000 clones listed, over 80% were seen once. Sequenced sample: peripheral blood. The clonotype comes from a woman aged 55-69 years with active or convalescent COVID-19. The chain links TRBV19 to TRBJ2-1; 7 nucleotides match TRBD1. CDR3 amino acids: CASSIDRGQPNEQFF. The CDR3 DNA sequence: TGTGCCAGTAGTATAGACCGGGGACAGCCCAATGAGCAGTTCTTC.